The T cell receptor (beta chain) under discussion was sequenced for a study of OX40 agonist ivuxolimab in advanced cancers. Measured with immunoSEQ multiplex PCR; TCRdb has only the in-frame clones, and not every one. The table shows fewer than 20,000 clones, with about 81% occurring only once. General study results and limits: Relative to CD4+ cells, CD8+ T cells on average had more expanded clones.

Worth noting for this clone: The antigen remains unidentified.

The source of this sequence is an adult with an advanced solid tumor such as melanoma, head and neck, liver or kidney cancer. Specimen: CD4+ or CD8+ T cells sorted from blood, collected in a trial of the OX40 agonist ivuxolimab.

The CDR3 region has the DNA TGTGCCAGCAGCTTCTCGGGCAGGAAGGATGTCGGGCAGTTCTTC. It encodes CASSFSGRKDVGQFF. V and J are TRBV11-3 and TRBJ2-1; no clear D gene. The CDR3 loop spans 15 amino acids. In germline, CDR1 is SGHNT, CDR2 YENEEA. Trimming removed 3 bases at V and 12 bases at J, with 21 bases between. Filled out from reference TRBV11-3 and TRBJ2-1, the complete variable domain reads EAGVVQSPRYKIIEKKQPVAFWCNPISGHNTLYWYLQNLGQGPELLIRYENEEAVDDSQLPKDRFSAERLKGVDSTLKIQPAELGDSAVYLCASSFSGRKDVGQFFGPGTRLTVL.